Below, 24 T cell receptor beta chains from the same sample are listed, as sequenced in a study of blood T cell repertoires in COVID-19. Data came from immunoSEQ multiplex PCR; TCRdb stores just in-frame clones and leaves some out. This table has fewer than 300,000 clones, about 87% appearing once. The material sequenced was PBMCs or T cells enriched from blood (not recorded which). Receptor source: a woman aged 40 to 50 with acute COVID-19.

The chain is built from TRBV28 and TRBJ2-5; TRBD2 matches at 8 bases. This CDR3 spans 13 amino acids. Trimming cost V 10 bases and J 1 base; bases outside gene matches: 5. CDR1 is MDHEN, CDR2 SYDVKM, per germline. In nucleotides, the CDR3 is TGTGCCATCAAAGCGGGAGTCCAAGAGACCCAGTACTTC. This sequence encodes CAIKAGVQETQYF.

The gene calls are TRBV19 and TRBJ2-7; D is possibly TRBD2 (5 bases). Germline V gene lookup returns CDR1 LNHDA and CDR2 SQIVND (reference sequence). The CDR3 sequence is 15 residues long. The V end was cut by 3 bases, the J end by 3 bases, with 15 bases between. CDR3 coding DNA: TGTGCCAGTAGTATCGGGCTAGCTCTGGTCTACGAGCAGTACTTC. Its protein is CASSIGLALVYEQYF. Looking up the rest from reference TRBV19 and TRBJ2-7 gives the full variable domain: DGGITQSPKYLFRKEGQNVTLSCEQNLNHDAMYWYRQDPGQGLRLIYYSQIVNDFQKGDIAEGYSVSREKKESFPLTVTSAQKNPTAFYLCASSIGLALVYEQYFGPGTRLTVT.

The chain uses TRBV11-3 and TRBJ1-2; 7 bases align to TRBD1. This CDR3 is 17 amino acids long. Losses at the gene ends were 2 bases for V and 0 bases for J; bases not matched to a gene: 9. Looked up from germline, CDR1 is SGHNT and CDR2 is YENEEA. CDR3 nucleotides: TGTGCCAGCAGCTTAAGCGAAGCACAGGGGACTAACTATGGCTACACCTTC. Amino acids: CASSLSEAQGTNYGYTF.

The V and J genes are TRBV15 and TRBJ1-2; weak D call: TRBD1 (5 bases). V was clipped by 1 base and J by 4 bases, with 16 bases between them. CDR3 length equals 16 residues. Germline CDR1 LNHNV, CDR2 YYDKDF (reference sequence). The CDR3 coding sequence is TGTGCCACCAGCAGAGGGGGGGACCCGGCGGCCTATGGCTACACCTTC. This codes for CATSRGGDPAAYGYTF.

This rearrangement joins TRBV15 to TRBJ2-1; the D gene is possibly TRBD2 (6 bases). Trimming took off 3 bases at V and 8 bases at J, with 8 bases between the two ends. CDR3 size: 12 residues. Germline lookup yields CDR1 LNHNV and CDR2 YYDKDF (reference sequence). The CDR3 DNA follows: TGTGCCACCAGCAGGCCTAGCGATGAGCAGTTCTTC. Translating gives CATSRPSDEQFF.

The rearrangement joins TRBV7-2 to TRBJ2-3; D perhaps matches TRBD2 (6 bases). Per germline, CDR1 SGHTA and CDR2 FQGNSA. Trimming shortened V by 3 bases and J by 1 base, and 11 bases separated the two germline ends. CDR3 size: 15 residues. DNA for the CDR3: TGTGCCAGCAGCTTCGAGGGAGGCGGCACAGATACGCAGTATTTT. Amino acids: CASSFEGGGTDTQYF.

This chain uses TRBV5-1 with TRBJ1-2, with D hard to call. Trimming left V 4 bases short and J 0 bases short, with 4 bases between. Germline-derived CDR1 and CDR2 are SGHRS and YFSETQ. The CDR3 totals 12 residues. CDR3 bases: TGCGCCAGCAGCCCTGCTAACTATGGCTACACCTTC. Residues: CASSPANYGYTF.

The chain links TRBV10-3 to TRBJ2-7; a possible D gene is TRBD1 (5 bases). The CDR3 runs to 15 residues. Trimming took 0 bases from V and 5 from J, leaving 14 bases between them. Germline CDR1 reads ENHRY; CDR2 reads SYGVKD. As DNA, the CDR3 is TGTGCCATCAGTGAGTCCTTGACAGCGAGCCACGAGCAGTACTTC. Translated, it gives CAISESLTASHEQYF.

The rearrangement links TRBV19 to TRBJ1-5; D is possibly TRBD1 (6 bases). V lost 2 bases to trimming and J lost 5 bases, with 13 bases between them. The CDR3 totals 15 residues. Germline CDR1 and CDR2: LNHDA and SQIVND (reference sequence). CDR3 loop: CASSIQNAGDQPQHF. The CDR3 nucleotides are TGTGCCAGTAGTATACAAAATGCAGGGGATCAGCCCCAGCATTTT.

This clone occurred a few times. The chain joins TRBV5-1 to TRBJ2-5; 7 bases are shared with TRBD1. The CDR3 is 13 amino acids. With 4 bases clipped from V and 4 bases from J, the junction kept 4 bases outside the gene matches. Looked up from germline, CDR1 is SGHRS and CDR2 is YFSETQ. The chain's CDR3 is CASSNRQGETQYF. The DNA of the CDR3 is TGCGCCAGCAGCAACAGACAGGGAGAGACCCAGTACTTC.

The chain links TRBV5-6 to TRBJ1-5, with TRBD1 matching over 11 bases. CDR1 and CDR2 (germline): SGHDT, YYEEEE. V was clipped by 4 bases and J by 6 bases; unmatched bases: 6. The CDR3 sequence is 15 residues long. The CDR3: CASSLGQGAIQPQHF. CDR3 bases: TGTGCCAGCAGCCTAGGACAGGGGGCCATTCAGCCCCAGCATTTT.

The V call is TRBV5-5, the J call TRBJ1-2; the match to TRBD1 covers 8 bases. The junction had 7 bases not matched to a gene; V was cut back by 2 bases and J by 4 bases. The germline CDR1 and CDR2 sequences are SGHKS and YYEKEE (reference sequence). This CDR3 contains 15 residues. The CDR3 protein is CASSLNLGQVYGYTF. CDR3 coding DNA: TGTGCCAGCAGCTTAAACTTGGGACAGGTCTATGGCTACACCTTC.

This clone was detected many times. The chain links TRBV19 to TRBJ1-3, with D unresolved. V gave up 0 bases and J gave up 2 bases, with 11 bases separating them. The germline gives CDR1 LNHDA, CDR2 SQIVND (reference sequence). The CDR3 runs 16 residues. CDR3 coding DNA: TGTGCCAGTAGTATAGATAAAGAAAGCACTGGAAACACCATATATTTT. This sequence encodes CASSIDKESTGNTIYF.

The V call is TRBV7-9, the J call TRBJ1-4, with a tentative D call TRBD1 (5 bases). The V and J ends lost 7 bases and 8 bases respectively, with 20 bases between them. CDR3 length: 15 residues. The germline V gene encodes CDR1 SEHNR and CDR2 FQNEAQ (reference sequence). CDR3 region: CASNYLGAQGEKLFF. Written as DNA, the CDR3 is TGTGCCAGCAACTATTTAGGGGCCCAGGGAGAAAAACTGTTTTTT.

The rearrangement links TRBV9 to TRBJ1-4, with D tentatively TRBD1 (5 bases). Per the germline V gene, CDR1 is SGDLS and CDR2 is YYNGEE. V shed 4 bases and J shed 2 bases, with 15 bases lying between them. This CDR3 is built from 16 residues. CDR3 sequence: CASSPRPRVTNEKLFF. The CDR3 region has the DNA TGTGCCAGCAGCCCCCGCCCCAGGGTCACTAATGAAAAACTGTTTTTT. Full variable domain (outside the CDR3, taken from reference TRBV9 and TRBJ1-4): DSGVTQTPKHLITATGQRVTLRCSPRSGDLSVYWYQQSLDQGLQFLIQYYNGEERAKGNILERFSAQQFPDLHSELNLSSLELGDSALYFCASSPRPRVTNEKLFFGSGTQLSVL.

The sample holds one count of this clone. Within the sample, other DNA sequences also encode this same CDR3. V and J are TRBV4-3 and TRBJ1-1; D may be TRBD1 (6 bases). Trimming removed 0 bases from V and 2 bases from J, with 13 bases in between. Germline V gene sequence: CDR1 LGHNA, CDR2 YSLEER. The CDR3 runs 16 residues. The CDR3: CASSQEPQGGNTEAFF. The CDR3 DNA follows: TGCGCCAGCAGCCAAGAGCCCCAAGGGGGTAACACTGAAGCTTTCTTT.

The chain is built from TRBV3-1 (or the pseudogene TRBV3-2) and TRBJ2-1; D is perhaps TRBD2 (6 bases). This CDR3 comprises 16 residues. V lost 0 bases and J lost 0, with 9 bases in between. Germline CDR1 is LGHDT and CDR2 is YNNKEL (reference sequence). The CDR3: CASSQDSGSSYNEQFF. CDR3 coding DNA: TGTGCCAGCAGCCAAGACTCCGGGAGCTCCTACAATGAGCAGTTCTTC.

This chain joins TRBV9 and TRBJ2-1; the D gene is possibly TRBD2 (6 bases). Per the germline V gene, CDR1 is SGDLS and CDR2 is YYNGEE. The germline V and J ends were trimmed by 3 bases and 2 bases, with 12 bases remaining between them. CDR3 size: 15 residues. CDR3 sequence: CASSAREPAYNEQFF. The DNA for the CDR3 is TGTGCCAGCAGCGCCCGGGAGCCTGCCTACAATGAGCAGTTCTTC.

The chain recombines TRBV7-9 with TRBJ1-1, with D possibly being TRBD1 (6 bases). Trimming pared 10 bases from V and 4 bases from J, leaving 16 bases between. CDR1 and CDR2 (germline): SEHNR, FQNEAQ (reference sequence). The CDR3 has 13 residues. CDR3 region: CAIRNRAPTEAFF. Written as DNA, the CDR3 is TGTGCCATACGTAACAGGGCCCCCACTGAAGCTTTCTTT.

This chain uses TRBV5-1 with TRBJ1-1, with D maybe TRBD1 (6 bases). V was shortened by 1 base and J by 0 bases, with 13 bases between the two germline ends. Looked up from germline, CDR1 is SGHRS and CDR2 is YFSETQ. The CDR3 is 16 residues long. CDR3 sequence reads: CASSLTGGAMNTEAFF. The CDR3 DNA sequence: TGCGCCAGCAGCTTGACTGGGGGGGCGATGAACACTGAAGCTTTCTTT.

The chain joins TRBV9 to TRBJ1-1, with 8 bases identical to TRBD1. CDR3 size: 12 residues. V shed 2 bases and J 10 bases; nucleotides not matched to a gene: 4. The germline V gene has CDR1 SGDLS and CDR2 YYNGEE. In DNA, the CDR3 is TGTGCCAGCAGCGTGGACAGGGAAGCAGCTTTCTTT. It encodes CASSVDREAAFF.

V gene TRBV7-2 combines with J gene TRBJ2-1; TRBD2 matches 9 bases. Germline assignment: CDR1 SGHTA and CDR2 FQGNSA. V was pared by 1 base and J by 9 bases, with 13 bases of the junction left unmatched. CDR3 length: 17 amino acids. CDR3 sequence (DNA): TGTGCCAGCAGCTTAGGAGGCTTCTGGCGGGAGGGAGTTGAGCAGTTCTTC. Protein sequence: CASSLGGFWREGVEQFF. Full variable domain (missing parts from reference TRBV7-2 and TRBJ2-1): GAGVSQSPSNKVTEKGKDVELRCDPISGHTALYWYRQSLGQGLEFLIYFQGNSAPDKSGLPSDRFSAERTGGSVSTLTIQRTQQEDSAVYLCASSLGGFWREGVEQFFGPGTRLTVL.

V usage is TRBV5-1 and J usage is TRBJ2-1; 9 bases line up with TRBD2. Germline CDR1 reads SGHRS; CDR2 reads YFSETQ. The CDR3 spans 16 residues. Trimming cost V 6 bases and J 1 base; bases outside gene matches: 8. The CDR3 nucleotides are TGCGCCAGCAAACCAATAGCGGGAGATTCCTACAATGAGCAGTTCTTC. Its translation: CASKPIAGDSYNEQFF.

This chain links TRBV5-1 with TRBJ2-1; 15 nucleotides agree with TRBD2. The CDR3 covers 18 residues. The germline gives CDR1 SGHRS, CDR2 YFSETQ. V trimming: 4 bases; J trimming: 1 base; junction bases outside the gene matches: 6. The CDR3 protein is CASSLGLAGGRSYNEQFF. Here the CDR3 DNA reads TGCGCCAGCAGCCTAGGACTAGCGGGAGGGCGTTCCTACAATGAGCAGTTCTTC.